Sequencing of this T cell receptor beta chain was carried out in a study of T cell clones after liver transplantation. Across the whole study: Patients counted as tolerant after at least one year off all immunosuppression, enzymes not exceeding twice normal.

The V segment lost 4 bases and the J segment 10 bases; nucleotides outside the gene matches: 8. This CDR3 is 15 amino acids long. Per the germline V gene, CDR1 is MNHEY and CDR2 is SVGAGI. This table comes from immunoSEQ multiplex PCR, and its TCRdb copy is limited to in-frame clones, with some not included. The profile covers around 9,100 clones, with approximately 79% appearing a single time and 15% to 20% taken by the ten largest. Material: CD8+ T cells from blood, obtained before liver transplant. The rearrangement links TRBV6-5 to TRBJ1-6, with 9 bases fitting TRBD1. The TCR was taken from a human donor who received a liver transplant. CDR3 DNA: TGTGCCAGCAGTTTGGGACAGGGCTTTAGATCACCCCTCCACTTT. Protein sequence: CASSLGQGFRSPLHF.